A selection of T cell receptor beta chains follows, all from one sample in a study of blood T cell repertoires in COVID-19. Assay: immunoSEQ multiplex PCR; the TCRdb copy retains only in-frame clones and omits some. In the table there are a few hundred thousand clones, 85% of which are singletons. Sequencing input: peripheral blood. The receptors shown here come from a human donor in a cohort sampled during active COVID-19. The CDR3 runs from the conserved cysteine through the conserved F or W. The D gene is left open where the match is weak. Clone size is stated in some rows and not others, as once, few, many or a class when expanded.

-,TRBV29-1,-,TRBJ1-1,TGCAGCGTTGTTCGGGGACTAATGAACACTGAAGCTTTCTTT,CSVVRGLMNTEAFF
-,TRBV13,-,TRBJ1-2,TGTGCCAGCGGCTTCGCCAAAAATCGGGGTCGCTACACCTTC,CASGFAKNRGRYTF
-,TRBV6-5,-,TRBJ2-7,TGTGCCAGCCGGGACACTACCGGGAAGCAGTACTTC,CASRDTTGKQYF
-,TRBV28,-,TRBJ2-3,TGTGCCAGCAGTTTGCGATCCGGGGTGGGTGATACGCAGTATTTT,CASSLRSGVGDTQYF
-,TRBV3-1/TRBV3-2,-,TRBJ1-2,TGTGCCAGCAGCCAAGGGCCGCTCCAGGCCTACACCTTC,CASSQGPLQAYTF
-,TRBV3-1/TRBV3-2,-,TRBJ2-2,TGTGCCAGCAGCGGGCCGAAGGAGCTGTTTTTT,CASSGPKELFF
-,TRBV10-3,TRBD1,TRBJ1-1,TGTGCCATCAGGCGACAGGGGATGAACACTGAAGCTTTCTTT,CAIRRQGMNTEAFF
once,TRBV18,TRBD2,TRBJ2-2,TGTGCCAGCTCACTAACTCCCGGGACTAGCGGGGCACGGAACACCGGGGAGCTGTTTTTT,CASSLTPGTSGARNTGELFF
-,TRBV11-2,-,TRBJ1-6,TGTGCCAGCAGCTCGTGGGTGGGCACGACGGGATTTTCACCCCTCCACTTT,CASSSWVGTTGFSPLHF
-,TRBV6-5,-,TRBJ2-1,TGTGCCAGCAGTCCGGGGGACAGCCTATACAATGAGCAGTTCTTC,CASSPGDSLYNEQFF
-,TRBV6-5,TRBD1,TRBJ2-2,TGTGCCAGCAGCGATACAGGGGGCGCGTTCGGGGAGCTGTTTTTT,CASSDTGGAFGELFF
-,TRBV19,-,TRBJ1-2,TGTGCCAGTAGTAACCCACGGACAGCAAACTATGGCTACACCTTC,CASSNPRTANYGYTF
-,TRBV7-6,TRBD1,TRBJ1-6,TGTGCCAGCAGCTTAGCGACAGGGTATTCACCCCTCCACTTT,CASSLATGYSPLHF
-,TRBV6-4,-,TRBJ2-2,TGTGCCAGCAGCTATACTACGAACACCGGGGAGCTGTTTTTT,CASSYTTNTGELFF
-,TRBV24-1,TRBD1,TRBJ1-2,TGTGCCACCAGTGATCGGACAGGGGCGCCGGATGGCTACACCTTC,CATSDRTGAPDGYTF
-,TRBV14,TRBD1,TRBJ2-7,TGTGCCAGCAGCCAAGCAGGGGGCGCCTACGAGCAGTACTTC,CASSQAGGAYEQYF
-,TRBV5-1,TRBD1,TRBJ2-7,TGCGCCAGCAGCTCCGGGACAGCCTCCTACGAGCAGTACTTC,CASSSGTASYEQYF
-,TRBV19,-,TRBJ1-3,TGTGCCAGTAACTTGGGCGGAAACACCATATATTTT,CASNLGGNTIYF
-,TRBV2,-,TRBJ1-1,TGTGCCAGCAACCTCGACAGAATGAACACTGAAGCTTTCTTT,CASNLDRMNTEAFF
many,TRBV21-1,-,TRBJ1-2,TGTGCCAGCAGCAAAGAGACAGCGATCCGCTATGGCTACACCTTC,CASSKETAIRYGYTF
-,TRBV24-1,TRBD1,TRBJ2-2,TGTGCCACCAGTGATTTGGGGACAGCCGGGCCCACCGGGGAGCTGTTTTTT,CATSDLGTAGPTGELFF
-,TRBV28,TRBD2,TRBJ2-5,TGTGCCAGCAGTTTATCTAAGTCTAGCGGGGGGCGGGGGCCTTCAGAGACCCAGTACTTC,CASSLSKSSGGRGPSETQYF
-,TRBV25-1,TRBD1,TRBJ1-1,TGTGCCAGCAGTGACGCGACAGGGGGGGGGACTGAAGCTTTCTTT,CASSDATGGGTEAFF
-,TRBV5-1,TRBD1,TRBJ1-2,TGCGCCAGCAGGTCGGGCCAGGGGGCAGAAGGCTACACCTTC,CASRSGQGAEGYTF
-,TRBV6-5,TRBD1,TRBJ1-5,TGTGCCAGCAGTTACTCGACAGGGGATAGCAATCAGCCCCAGCATTTT,CASSYSTGDSNQPQHF
-,TRBV19,TRBD2,TRBJ2-7,TGTGCCAGTAGTTGGGCTAGCGGTGCGCGCGAGCAGTACTTC,CASSWASGAREQYF
-,TRBV30,-,TRBJ1-5,TGTGCCTGGAGTGCTACAGCTAATCAGCCCCAGCATTTT,CAWSATANQPQHF
-,TRBV9,TRBD1,TRBJ1-3,TGTGCCAGCAGCGCAGGGGGTACGGGAAACACCATATATTTT,CASSAGGTGNTIYF
-,TRBV29-1,-,TRBJ2-2,TGCAGCGTCGCCTTACAGAGGGCGGGGAACACCGGGGAGCTGTTTTTT,CSVALQRAGNTGELFF
once,TRBV6-5,TRBD1,TRBJ1-4,TGTGCCAGCAGTCGTACAGGGGGCGCAGGGGAAAAACTGTTTTTT,CASSRTGGAGEKLFF
once,TRBV15,-,TRBJ2-5,TGTGCCACCAGCAGAGCCGGTAGTTCAGAGACCCAGTACTTC,CATSRAGSSETQYF
-,TRBV7-9,-,TRBJ1-5,TGTGCCAGCAGCCGTCCCAATCAGCCCCAGCATTTT,CASSRPNQPQHF
-,TRBV4-1,TRBD1,TRBJ1-6,TGCGCCAGCAGCCAGCAGGGCAGGGGGGATTCACCCCTCCACTTT,CASSQQGRGDSPLHF
-,TRBV6-6,-,TRBJ1-6,TGTGCCAGCAGTCACCTTAGAGTTGCGGTGAGAGATTCACCCCTCCACTTT,CASSHLRVAVRDSPLHF
-,TRBV28,TRBD1,TRBJ2-3,TGTGCCAGCAGTTTCGCAGGGGGCTTAGATACGCAGTATTTT,CASSFAGGLDTQYF
-,TRBV6-5,TRBD1,TRBJ1-2,TGTGCCAGCAGTTACAAGGGGGCGGGAGGCTACACCTTC,CASSYKGAGGYTF
-,TRBV29-1,TRBD1,TRBJ2-1,TGCAGCGTCGGACAGGGGTACGATGAGCAGTTCTTC,CSVGQGYDEQFF
few,TRBV7-2,TRBD1,TRBJ1-2,TGTGCCAGCAGCTGGAGCGGAGGGGGCGGCGGCTACACCTTC,CASSWSGGGGGYTF
-,TRBV7-2,-,TRBJ1-1,TGTGCCAGCAGCTCGTCAGGAAACACTGAAGCTTTCTTT,CASSSSGNTEAFF
-,TRBV4-1,-,TRBJ2-2,TGCGCCAGCAGCCAGAGCCACAGGGACACCGGGGAGCTGTTTTTT,CASSQSHRDTGELFF
-,TRBV4-2,-,TRBJ2-1,TGTGCCAGCAGCCAAGTTCGTACGGGAGAATCTGGCGAGCAGTTCTTC,CASSQVRTGESGEQFF
-,TRBV4-2,TRBD2,TRBJ2-2,TGTGCCAGCAGCCAACGGACTAGTTCGGACGGGGAGCTGTTTTTT,CASSQRTSSDGELFF
-,TRBV6-5,-,TRBJ2-1,TGTGCCAGCAGTTATAAGAGGAGGGATGAGCAGTTCTTC,CASSYKRRDEQFF
few,TRBV27,-,TRBJ1-4,TGTGCCAGCAGTTCAATAACCGAGGGAAAACTGTTTTTT,CASSSITEGKLFF
many,TRBV5-4,TRBD2,TRBJ2-1,TGTGCCAGCAGCCCCCCGGGACTAGGTGTGAATGAGCAGTTCTTC,CASSPPGLGVNEQFF
-,TRBV28,TRBD1,TRBJ1-4,TGTGCCAGCAGTTCGCAGGGGGTTTCTGAAAAACTGTTTTTT,CASSSQGVSEKLFF
-,TRBV5-1,-,TRBJ2-7,TGCGCCAGCAGCTCTGAGGGGGTCGGTGAGCAGTACTTC,CASSSEGVGEQYF
many,TRBV6-1,TRBD1,TRBJ2-3,TGTGCCAGCAGTGAAGTCGGGACAGGGCCAGATACGCAGTATTTT,CASSEVGTGPDTQYF
-,TRBV18,-,TRBJ1-4,TGTGCCAGCTCACCAATACCTCCGGAGGGTGAAAAACTGTTTTTT,CASSPIPPEGEKLFF
-,TRBV9,-,TRBJ2-2,TGTGCCAGCAGCGTAGACGGGAGGGGACAGAGACTGACCGGGGAGCTGTTTTTT,CASSVDGRGQRLTGELFF
once,TRBV18,TRBD2,TRBJ2-1,TGTGCCAGCTCACCACTTCTTAGCGGGGGGAATAACAATGAGCAGTTCTTC,CASSPLLSGGNNNEQFF
-,TRBV10-3,TRBD2,TRBJ2-4,TGTGCCGCCAGCGGGGGCTCCCCCGCCAAAAACATTCAGTACTTC,CAASGGSPAKNIQYF
-,TRBV29-1,-,TRBJ1-1,TGCAGCGTTGCTCAGGGTGCCGGTGAAGCTTTCTTT,CSVAQGAGEAFF
-,TRBV27,TRBD2,TRBJ2-1,TGTGCCAGCAGTCCCAAAGCGGGGGGGTACAATGAGCAGTTCTTC,CASSPKAGGYNEQFF
-,TRBV27,TRBD1,TRBJ1-6,TGTGCCAGCCAGACAGGGAGTTCACCCCTCCACTTT,CASQTGSSPLHF
-,TRBV6-4,TRBD2,TRBJ2-1,TGTGCCAGCAGTGAACTAGCGTCACCTTGGAATGAGCAGTTCTTC,CASSELASPWNEQFF
-,TRBV10-3,TRBD2,TRBJ2-3,TGTGCCATTTCAACTAGCGTTGCAGATACGCAGTATTTT,CAISTSVADTQYF
-,TRBV28,-,TRBJ1-5,TGTGCCAGCAGTTTGCGGGAGGGGGATCAGCCCCAGCATTTT,CASSLREGDQPQHF